This TCR beta chain was retrieved from a study of blood T cell repertoires in COVID-19. Study in general: Acute and convalescent COVID-19 samples came from the United States, Italy and Spain.

This CDR3 spans 15 amino acids. Germline-derived CDR1 and CDR2 are MDHEN and SYDVKM. V was pared by 6 bases and J by 3 bases, with 17 bases between. Libraries were prepared by immunoSEQ multiplex PCR; TCRdb keeps only in-frame clonotypes and omits some of them. In the table there are about 130,000 clones, approximately 90% of which are singletons. This clonotype was obtained from a man in his sixties with active or convalescent COVID-19. The rearrangement joins TRBV28 to TRBJ1-2, with D possibly matching TRBD1 (5 bases). The sequencing input was peripheral blood. The DNA for the CDR3 is TGTGCCAGCAGCCCTACTTCGGGGGTTGACTATGGCTACACCTTC. This codes for CASSPTSGVDYGYTF.